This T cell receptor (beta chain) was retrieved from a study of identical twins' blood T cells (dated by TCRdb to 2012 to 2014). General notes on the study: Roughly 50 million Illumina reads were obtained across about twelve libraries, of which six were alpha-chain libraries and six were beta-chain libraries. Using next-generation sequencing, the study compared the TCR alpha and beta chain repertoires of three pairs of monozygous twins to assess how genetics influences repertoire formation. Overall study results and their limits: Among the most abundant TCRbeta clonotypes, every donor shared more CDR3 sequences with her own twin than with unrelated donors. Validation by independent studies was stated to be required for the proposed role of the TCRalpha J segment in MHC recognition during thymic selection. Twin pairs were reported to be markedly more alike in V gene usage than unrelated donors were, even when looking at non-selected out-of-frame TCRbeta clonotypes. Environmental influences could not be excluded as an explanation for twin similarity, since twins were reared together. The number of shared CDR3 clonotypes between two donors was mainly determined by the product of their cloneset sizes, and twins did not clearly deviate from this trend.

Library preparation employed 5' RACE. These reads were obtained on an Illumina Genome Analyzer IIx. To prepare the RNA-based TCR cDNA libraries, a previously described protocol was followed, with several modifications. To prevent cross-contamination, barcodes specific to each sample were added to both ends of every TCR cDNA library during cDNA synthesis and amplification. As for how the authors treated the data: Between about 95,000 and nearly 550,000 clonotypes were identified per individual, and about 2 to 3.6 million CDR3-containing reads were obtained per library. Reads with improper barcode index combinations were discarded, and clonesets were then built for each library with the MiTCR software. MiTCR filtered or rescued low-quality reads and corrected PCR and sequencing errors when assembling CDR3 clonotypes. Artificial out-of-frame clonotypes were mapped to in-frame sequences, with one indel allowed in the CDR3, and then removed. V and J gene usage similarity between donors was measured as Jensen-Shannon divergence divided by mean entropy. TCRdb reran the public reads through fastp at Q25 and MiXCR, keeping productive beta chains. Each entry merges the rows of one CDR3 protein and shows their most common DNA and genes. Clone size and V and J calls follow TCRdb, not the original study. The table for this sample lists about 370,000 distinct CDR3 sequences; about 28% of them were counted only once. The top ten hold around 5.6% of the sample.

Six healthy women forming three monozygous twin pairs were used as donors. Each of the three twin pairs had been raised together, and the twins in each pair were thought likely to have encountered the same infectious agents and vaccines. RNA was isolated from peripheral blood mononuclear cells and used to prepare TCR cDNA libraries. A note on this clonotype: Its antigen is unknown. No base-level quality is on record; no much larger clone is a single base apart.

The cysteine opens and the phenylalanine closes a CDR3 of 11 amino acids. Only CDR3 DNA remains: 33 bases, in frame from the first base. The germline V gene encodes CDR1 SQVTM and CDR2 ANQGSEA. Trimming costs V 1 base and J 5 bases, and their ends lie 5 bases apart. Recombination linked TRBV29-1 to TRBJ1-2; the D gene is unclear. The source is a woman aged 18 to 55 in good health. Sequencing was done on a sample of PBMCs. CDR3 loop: CSVEVRYGYTF. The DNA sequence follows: TGCAGCGTTGAAGTGCGATATGGCTACACCTTC.